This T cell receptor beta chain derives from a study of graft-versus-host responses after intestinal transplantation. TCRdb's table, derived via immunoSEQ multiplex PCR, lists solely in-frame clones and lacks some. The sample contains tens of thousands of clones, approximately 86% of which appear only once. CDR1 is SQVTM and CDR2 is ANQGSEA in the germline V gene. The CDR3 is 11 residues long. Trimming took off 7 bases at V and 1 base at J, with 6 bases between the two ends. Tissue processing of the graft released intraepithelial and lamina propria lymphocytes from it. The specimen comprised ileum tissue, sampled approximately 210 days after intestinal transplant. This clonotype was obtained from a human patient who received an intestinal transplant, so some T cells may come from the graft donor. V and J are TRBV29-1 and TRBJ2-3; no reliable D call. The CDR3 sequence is CSATRTDTQYF. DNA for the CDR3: TGCAGCGCAACGCGCACAGATACGCAGTATTTT.